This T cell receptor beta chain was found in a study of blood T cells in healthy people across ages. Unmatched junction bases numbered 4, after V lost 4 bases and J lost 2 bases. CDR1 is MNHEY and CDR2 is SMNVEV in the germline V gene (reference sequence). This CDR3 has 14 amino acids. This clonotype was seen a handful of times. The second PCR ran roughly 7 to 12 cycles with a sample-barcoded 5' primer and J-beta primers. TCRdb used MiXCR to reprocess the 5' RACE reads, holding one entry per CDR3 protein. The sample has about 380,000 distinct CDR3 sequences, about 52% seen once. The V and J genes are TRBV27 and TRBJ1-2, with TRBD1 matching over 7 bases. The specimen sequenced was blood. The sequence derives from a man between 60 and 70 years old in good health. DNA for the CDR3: TGTGCCAGCAGTTCCGGACAGGCCAACTATGGCTACACCTTC. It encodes CASSSGQANYGYTF.